These T cell receptor beta chains were read from a single sample in a study of OX40 agonist ivuxolimab in advanced cancers. Some clones are missing from TCRdb's copy, which holds only in-frame ones; the method was immunoSEQ multiplex PCR. Of approximately 91,000 clones in the sample, roughly 91% were seen once. The input for sequencing was CD4+ or CD8+ T cells sorted from blood, taken in a trial of the OX40 agonist ivuxolimab. These receptors all come from an adult with an advanced solid tumor such as melanoma, head and neck, liver or kidney cancer. CDR3s include the opening cysteine and the closing phenylalanine or tryptophan. D genes are given only for firm matches. Only part of the rows carry a size: once, few, many, or a class if the clone is expanded.

J: TRBJ1-2; size: -; D: -; V: TRBV6-5; CDR3: CASRNPRAYGYTF; DNA: TGTGCCAGCAGAAACCCCAGGGCCTATGGCTACACCTTC
J: TRBJ1-1; size: -; D: -; V: TRBV7-6; CDR3: CASSATEGGTEAFF; DNA: TGTGCCAGCAGCGCCACAGAGGGTGGCACTGAAGCTTTCTTT
J: TRBJ1-2; size: -; D: -; V: TRBV4-3; CDR3: CASSPGGAGRDYGYTF; DNA: TGCGCCAGCAGCCCCGGGGGGGCAGGTCGAGACTATGGCTACACCTTC
J: TRBJ1-5; size: -; D: TRBD1; V: TRBV19; CDR3: CASTMALTGNQPQHF; DNA: TGTGCCAGTACCATGGCTTTGACAGGGAATCAGCCCCAGCATTTT
J: TRBJ1-2; size: -; D: TRBD1; V: TRBV5-4; CDR3: CASSSARDRGLGYGYTF; DNA: TGTGCCAGCAGCTCCGCCCGGGACAGGGGGCTGGGCTATGGCTACACCTTC
J: TRBJ1-2; size: -; D: -; V: TRBV5-1; CDR3: CASSPRGTGSGYTF; DNA: TGCGCCAGCAGCCCCCGGGGTACAGGGTCCGGCTACACCTTC
J: TRBJ1-1; size: -; D: -; V: TRBV5-1; CDR3: CASSLMGAQDTEAFF; DNA: TGCGCCAGCAGCTTGATGGGGGCGCAGGACACTGAAGCTTTCTTT
J: TRBJ2-3; size: -; D: TRBD2; V: TRBV6-5; CDR3: CASSVTGGPDTQYF; DNA: TGTGCCAGCAGTGTGACGGGGGGGCCAGATACGCAGTATTTT
J: TRBJ1-2; size: -; D: -; V: TRBV2; CDR3: CASRRDQGGNGYTF; DNA: TGTGCCAGCAGACGCGACCAAGGAGGGAATGGCTACACCTTC
J: TRBJ2-4; size: -; D: -; V: TRBV5-6; CDR3: CASSLAVPRRAKNIQYF; DNA: TGTGCCAGCAGCTTGGCGGTGCCCCGACGGGCCAAAAACATTCAGTACTTC
J: TRBJ1-1; size: few; D: -; V: TRBV11-2; CDR3: CASSLAGTEAFF; DNA: TGTGCCAGCAGCCTCGCCGGAACTGAAGCTTTCTTT
J: TRBJ2-5; size: -; D: TRBD1; V: TRBV11-2; CDR3: CASSLGQGVETQYF; DNA: TGTGCCAGCAGCTTGGGGCAGGGGGTGGAGACCCAGTACTTC
J: TRBJ2-3; size: once; D: TRBD1; V: TRBV5-1; CDR3: CASSSTGRATDTQYF; DNA: TGCGCCAGCAGCTCGACAGGGCGGGCGACAGATACGCAGTATTTT
J: TRBJ2-2; size: -; D: TRBD1; V: TRBV11-2; CDR3: CASSLQDRDTGELFF; DNA: TGTGCCAGCAGCTTACAAGACAGGGACACCGGGGAGCTGTTTTTT
J: TRBJ2-2; size: -; D: -; V: TRBV2; CDR3: CASTRVRTQNAGELFF; DNA: TGTGCCAGCACCCGCGTCAGGACCCAGAACGCCGGGGAGCTGTTTTTT
J: TRBJ2-1; size: -; D: TRBD2; V: TRBV19; CDR3: CASSIPSGNNEQFF; DNA: TGTGCCAGTAGTATCCCTAGCGGGAACAATGAGCAGTTCTTC
J: TRBJ2-3; size: -; D: -; V: TRBV30; CDR3: CAWTGARSTDTQYF; DNA: TGTGCCTGGACCGGGGCCCGTAGCACAGATACGCAGTATTTT
J: TRBJ1-2; size: -; D: -; V: TRBV5-6; CDR3: CASRRGGSYGYTF; DNA: TGTGCCAGCAGGAGGGGGGGGTCCTATGGCTACACCTTC
J: TRBJ1-1; size: few; D: -; V: TRBV5-1; CDR3: CASSLSRGLGEAFF; DNA: TGCGCCAGCAGCTTAAGTCGAGGGTTAGGTGAAGCTTTCTTT